The clone carrying this T cell receptor (beta chain) was counted a few times. This sample is drawn from a study of CD8 T cells in ankylosing spondylitis. The length of the CDR3 is 15 residues. Trimming removed 1 base from V and 9 bases from J; junction bases left unmatched: 6. Germline CDR1 is SGHTA and CDR2 is FQGNSA. TCRdb passed the 5' RACE reads through MiXCR, listing each CDR3 protein once. The sample shows 200,000 to 250,000 distinct CDR3 sequences, roughly a tenth of them seen only once. The clonotype comes from a male donor with ankylosing spondylitis or in good health (not recorded which). The gene calls are TRBV7-2 and TRBJ2-1; 10 bases are a match to TRBD2. Input material: blood, either unsorted or a sorted T cell fraction (not recorded which). CDR3 sequence (DNA): TGTGCCAGCAGCTTAGAAGCGGGAGGGTTGAGTGAGCAGTTCTTC. Encoded protein: CASSLEAGGLSEQFF.